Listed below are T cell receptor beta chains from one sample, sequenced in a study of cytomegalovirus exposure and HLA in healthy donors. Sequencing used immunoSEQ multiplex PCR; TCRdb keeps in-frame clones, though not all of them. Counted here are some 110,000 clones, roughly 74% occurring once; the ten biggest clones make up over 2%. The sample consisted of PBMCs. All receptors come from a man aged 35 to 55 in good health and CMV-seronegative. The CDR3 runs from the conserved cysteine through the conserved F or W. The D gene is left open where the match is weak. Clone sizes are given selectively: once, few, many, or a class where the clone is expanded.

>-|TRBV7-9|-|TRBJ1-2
CASSLGSGTPYGYTF
TGTGCCAGCAGCCTAGGGTCCGGGACACCCTATGGCTACACCTTC
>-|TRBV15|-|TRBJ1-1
CATGIDRNTEAFF
TGTGCCACCGGAATCGACAGAAACACTGAGGCTTTCTTT
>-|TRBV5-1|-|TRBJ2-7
CASSLAGRYEQYF
TGCGCCAGCAGCTTGGCAGGGCGTTACGAGCAGTACTTC
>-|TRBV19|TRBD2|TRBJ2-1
CASSHSGGSYNEQFF
TGTGCCAGTTCCCATAGCGGGGGTTCCTACAATGAGCAGTTCTTC
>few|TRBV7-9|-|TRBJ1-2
CASSGSDGRGYTF
TGTGCCAGCAGCGGGAGCGACGGTAGGGGCTACACCTTC
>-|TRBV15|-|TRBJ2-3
CATSRDRRGSTDTQYF
TGTGCCACCAGCAGAGATCGCCGGGGAAGCACAGATACGCAGTATTTT
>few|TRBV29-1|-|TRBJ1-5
CSVATGFDQPQHF
TGCAGCGTTGCGACAGGCTTCGATCAGCCCCAGCATTTT
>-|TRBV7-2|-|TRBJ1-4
CASMLTSDPATNEKLFF
TGTGCCAGCATGCTGACATCTGACCCGGCAACTAATGAAAAACTGTTTTTT
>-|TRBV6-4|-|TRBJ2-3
CASGREGAEPQYF
TGTGCCAGCGGCCGGGAGGGGGCAGAGCCGCAGTATTTT
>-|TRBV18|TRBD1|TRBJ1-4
CASGTGGEKLFF
TGTGCCAGTGGGACAGGGGGTGAAAAACTGTTTTTT
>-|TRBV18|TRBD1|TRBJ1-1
CASSGGLETEAFF
TGTGCCAGTTCAGGGGGCCTGGAGACTGAAGCTTTCTTT